This TCR beta chain derives from a study of cytomegalovirus exposure and HLA in healthy donors. Study background: A subsequent analysis stated that the 100 to 150 validation repertoires were run on the same platform as the roughly 670 first-cohort repertoires.

Germline CDR1 is GTSNPN and CDR2 is SVGIG (reference sequence). V was clipped by 4 bases and J by 0 bases; unmatched bases: 13. This CDR3 region has 17 residues. The donors were part of the 120-subject validation cohort, which stood apart from the approximately 630-subject first cohort. Profiling relied on immunoSEQ multiplex PCR, and the TCRdb table lists in-frame clones only, not all of them. The repertoire holds around 120,000 clones, with roughly 90% as singletons. The source is a woman aged 18-29 years in good health and CMV-seropositive. The material sequenced was PBMCs. The rearrangement uses TRBV30 and TRBJ1-1; 8 positions match TRBD1. The CDR3 nucleotides are TGTGCCTGGATAGGTTCAGGGGGCCCAATCTTGAACACTGAAGCTTTCTTT. It is translated as CAWIGSGGPILNTEAFF.